Described below is a single T cell receptor beta chain sequence and its context. These data are taken from a study of CD8 T cells in Susac syndrome. Sequencing of TCR beta drew on CD8+ and CD4+ T cells from blood. The RNA, about 0.5 to 1 ug, was put through reverse transcription using random hexamers. Each CDR3 protein is one row after TCRdb ran MiXCR on the immunoSEQ multiplex PCR reads. Here the sample spans roughly 150,000 distinct CDR3 sequences, approximately 94% being singletons. V lost 5 bases and J 1 base, leaving 7 bases between the germline ends. The V gene's germline CDR1 is SEHNR and CDR2 FQNEAQ (reference sequence). The CDR3 is made up of 13 amino acids.

This sequence originates from a human donor with multiple sclerosis. Sequencing was performed on CD8+ T cells from PBMCs. This chain links TRBV7-9 with TRBJ2-3, with D unresolved. This CDR3 is CASSPAGTDTQYF. The CDR3 DNA reads TGTGCCAGCAGCCCGGCAGGCACAGATACGCAGTATTTT.